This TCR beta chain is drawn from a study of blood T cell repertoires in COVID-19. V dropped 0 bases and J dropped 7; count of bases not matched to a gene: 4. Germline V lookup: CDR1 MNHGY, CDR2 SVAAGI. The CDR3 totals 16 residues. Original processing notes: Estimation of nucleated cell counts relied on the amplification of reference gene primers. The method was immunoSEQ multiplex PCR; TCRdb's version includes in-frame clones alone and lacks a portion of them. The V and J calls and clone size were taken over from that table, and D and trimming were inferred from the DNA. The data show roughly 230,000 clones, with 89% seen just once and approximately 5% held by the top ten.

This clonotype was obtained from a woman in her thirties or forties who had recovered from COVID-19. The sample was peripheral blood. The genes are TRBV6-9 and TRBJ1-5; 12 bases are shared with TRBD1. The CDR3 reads CASSYSIGTGGQPQHF. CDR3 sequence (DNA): TGTGCCAGCAGTTATTCGATCGGGACAGGGGGCCAGCCCCAGCATTTT.